The 9 T cell receptor beta chains below all came from one sample that was sequenced in a study of a mutant IDH1 vaccine in newly diagnosed glioma. Their antigens are not known. Time point noted: week 47, end of study. One vaccine dose held 300 ug of mutant IDH1 20-mer peptide and came with topical imiquimod. Using immunoSEQ multiplex PCR, the repertoire was profiled, and TCRdb retains in-frame clones only, with some absent. In the table there are about 13,000 clones, roughly four fifths of which are singletons. The input for sequencing was PBMCs, taken from a glioma patient whose treatment included an IDH1 peptide vaccine. These receptors all come from a woman in her thirties or forties with glioma.

This clone has a handful of counts. V is TRBV29-1 and J is TRBJ2-1; TRBD2 aligns across 7 bases. J gave up 6 bases and V 4 bases, and 9 bases lay outside the gene matches. The CDR3 covers 14 residues. Per the germline V gene, CDR1 is SQVTM and CDR2 is ANQGSEA. The CDR3 DNA sequence: TGCAGCGTTGTCCCAGCGGGGAGGGTCAATGAGCAGTTCTTC. This translates into CSVVPAGRVNEQFF.

Of note for this clone: Its ends do not fully match the called genes, so a read error is possible. V gene TRBV4-3 combines with J gene TRBJ1-4; D gene unclear. This CDR3 region has 14 residues. CDR1 is LGHNA, CDR2 YSLEER, per germline. CDR3 coding DNA: TGCGCCAGCAGCCAAGTTGAGTTGGCCCGGGATCAAGTTTTT. Translating gives CASSQVELARDQVF.

The chain recombines TRBV5-4 with TRBJ1-1; TRBD1 aligns across 8 bases. This CDR3 comprises 14 residues. Trimming at V came to 4 bases and at J to 10 bases, leaving 12 bases not matched to a gene. Germline V CDR1 and CDR2: SGHNT, YYREEE (reference sequence). The CDR3 loop reads CASSHSTGARGAFF. The CDR3 DNA is TGTGCCAGCAGCCACTCGACAGGGGCGAGAGGAGCTTTCTTT. Complete variable domain (other parts from reference TRBV5-4 and TRBJ1-1): ETGVTQSPTHLIKTRGQQVTLRCSSQSGHNTVSWYQQALGQGPQFIFQYYREEENGRGNFPPRFSGLQFPNYSSELNVNALELDDSALYLCASSHSTGARGAFFGQGTRLTVV.

The chain uses TRBV10-1 and TRBJ2-3; TRBD2 aligns across 10 bases. This CDR3 is 18 amino acids long. J was trimmed by 5 bases and V by 2 bases; bases with no gene match: 13. Germline lookup yields CDR1 WNHNN and CDR2 SYGVQD (reference sequence). The CDR3 region is CASSEGVDSGRPVDTQYF. For the CDR3, the DNA is TGCGCCAGCAGTGAGGGGGTCGATAGCGGGAGGCCGGTAGATACGCAGTATTTT.

This clone came up a few times. V usage is TRBV11-3 and J usage is TRBJ2-2; possibly TRBD1 for D (5 bases). V was trimmed by 5 bases and J by 7 bases, leaving 5 bases between them. Per the germline V gene, CDR1 is SGHNT and CDR2 is YENEEA. This CDR3 region has 11 residues. The CDR3 here is CASSQGGELFF. The CDR3 coding sequence is TGTGCCAGCAGCCAGGGCGGGGAGCTGTTTTTT.

In this sample, this clone turned up a few times. V and J are TRBV5-4 and TRBJ1-3; 7 bases are a match to TRBD1. The V gene end was trimmed by 2 bases and the J gene end by 6 bases; junction bases not matched to a gene: 5. CDR1 SGHNT and CDR2 YYREEE come from the germline V gene (reference sequence). This CDR3 has 14 amino acids. The CDR3 protein is CASSFETGVNTIYF. The CDR3 DNA is TGTGCCAGCAGCTTCGAAACAGGGGTAAACACCATATATTTT.

V is TRBV2 and J is TRBJ2-3; D tentatively fits TRBD1 or TRBD2 (5 bases each). The CDR3 loop spans 14 amino acids. Between the trimmed V and J ends, which lost 1 base and 4 bases, there was a span of 9 bases. Germline CDR1 SNHLY, CDR2 FYNNEI. In DNA, the CDR3 is TGTGCCAGCAGTGAAGAGGGGCGGGCAGATACGCAGTATTTT. This codes for CASSEEGRADTQYF.

V gene TRBV9 combines with J gene TRBJ2-7, with 7 bases fitting TRBD2. This CDR3 has 15 amino acids. The V and J ends lost 2 bases and 0 bases, in that order; junction bases with no gene match: 5. CDR1 is SGDLS, CDR2 YYNGEE, per germline. The CDR3 sequence is CASSVGTIGSYEQYF. As DNA, the CDR3 is TGTGCCAGCAGCGTCGGGACTATCGGCTCCTACGAGCAGTACTTC. The full variable domain, in which reference TRBV9 and TRBJ2-7 provide the parts outside the CDR3, is DSGVTQTPKHLITATGQRVTLRCSPRSGDLSVYWYQQSLDQGLQFLIQYYNGEERAKGNILERFSAQQFPDLHSELNLSSLELGDSALYFCASSVGTIGSYEQYFGPGTRLTVT.

This clone was counted a few times. The chain links TRBV7-2 to TRBJ1-6; perhaps TRBD1 as D (5 bases). CDR3 size: 12 residues. The germline V gene encodes CDR1 SGHTA and CDR2 FQGNSA. The V gene lost 2 bases and the J gene lost 13 bases, with 9 bases spanning the gap. In DNA, the CDR3 is TGTGCCAGCAGCTTACAGGGTTTGCCCCTCCACTTT. This sequence encodes CASSLQGLPLHF.